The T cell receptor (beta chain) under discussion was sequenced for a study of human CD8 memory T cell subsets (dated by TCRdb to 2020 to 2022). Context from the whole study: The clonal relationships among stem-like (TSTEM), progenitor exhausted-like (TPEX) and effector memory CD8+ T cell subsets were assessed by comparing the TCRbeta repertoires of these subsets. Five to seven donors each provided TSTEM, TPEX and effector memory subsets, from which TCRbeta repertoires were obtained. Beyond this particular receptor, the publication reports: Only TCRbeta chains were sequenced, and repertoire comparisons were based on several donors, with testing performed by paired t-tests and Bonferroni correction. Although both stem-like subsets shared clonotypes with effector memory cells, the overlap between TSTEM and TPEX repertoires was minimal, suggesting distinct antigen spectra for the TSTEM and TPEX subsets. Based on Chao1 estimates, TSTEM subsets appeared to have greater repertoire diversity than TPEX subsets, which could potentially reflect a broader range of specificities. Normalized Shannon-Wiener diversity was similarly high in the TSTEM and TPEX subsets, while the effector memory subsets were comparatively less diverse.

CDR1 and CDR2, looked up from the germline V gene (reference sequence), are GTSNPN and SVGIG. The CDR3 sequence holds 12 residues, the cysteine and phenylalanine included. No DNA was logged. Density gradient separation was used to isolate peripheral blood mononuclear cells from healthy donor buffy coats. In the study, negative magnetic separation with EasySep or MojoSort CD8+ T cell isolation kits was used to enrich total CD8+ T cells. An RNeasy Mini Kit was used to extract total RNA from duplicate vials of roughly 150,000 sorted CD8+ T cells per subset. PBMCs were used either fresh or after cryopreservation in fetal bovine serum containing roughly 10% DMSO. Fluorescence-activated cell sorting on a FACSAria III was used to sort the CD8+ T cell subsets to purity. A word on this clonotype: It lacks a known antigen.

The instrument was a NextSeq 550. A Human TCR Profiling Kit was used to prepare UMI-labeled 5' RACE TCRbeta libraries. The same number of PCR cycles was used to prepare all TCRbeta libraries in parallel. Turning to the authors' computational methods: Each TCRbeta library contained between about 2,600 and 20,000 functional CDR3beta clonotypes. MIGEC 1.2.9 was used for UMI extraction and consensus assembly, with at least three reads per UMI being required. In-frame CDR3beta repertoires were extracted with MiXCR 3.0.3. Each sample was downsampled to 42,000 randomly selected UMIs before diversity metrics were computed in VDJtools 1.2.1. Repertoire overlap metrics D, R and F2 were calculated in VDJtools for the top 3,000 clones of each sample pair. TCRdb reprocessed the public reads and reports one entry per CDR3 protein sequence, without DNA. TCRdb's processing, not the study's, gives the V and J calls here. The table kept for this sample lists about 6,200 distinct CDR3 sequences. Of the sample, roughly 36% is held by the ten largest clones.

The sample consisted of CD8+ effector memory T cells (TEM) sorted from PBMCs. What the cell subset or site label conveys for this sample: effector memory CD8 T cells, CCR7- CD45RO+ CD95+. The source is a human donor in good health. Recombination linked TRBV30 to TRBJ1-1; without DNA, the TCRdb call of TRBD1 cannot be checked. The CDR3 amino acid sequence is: CAWSWDNTEAFF.